The entry that follows covers one TCR beta chain sequence. Antigen specificity is unknown. This entry comes from a study of T cell responses to AZD1222 COVID-19 vaccine. Assay used: immunoSEQ multiplex PCR; TCRdb lists only in-frame clones, some missing. The table lists over 130,000 clones, about 90% of them singletons. General observations from the study: Donor demographics were predominantly white British with a female majority; clonal diversity may be underestimated. Spike-specific TCR breadth and depth were elevated following two AZD1222 doses. Repertoires in all cases were sampled only once the peak T cell response had passed.

The V segment lost 2 bases and the J segment 6 bases; nucleotides outside the gene matches: 6. This CDR3 has 14 residues. The V gene's germline CDR1 is MDHEN and CDR2 SYDVKM. This specimen was peripheral blood, taken 28 days after the second AZD1222 dose. This TCR was recovered from an adult who received the AZD1222 COVID-19 vaccine. This chain joins TRBV28 and TRBJ1-1; 7 bases are a match to TRBD1. CDR3 sequence (DNA): TGTGCCAGCAGTTTACCAGGGGGGGTATCTGAAGCTTTCTTT. Protein: CASSLPGGVSEAFF. The whole variable domain, filled in from reference TRBV28 and TRBJ1-1, reads DVKVTQSSRYLVKRTGEKVFLECVQDMDHENMFWYRQDPGLGLRLIYFSYDVKMKEKGDIPEGYSVSREKKERFSLILESASTNQTSMYLCASSLPGGVSEAFFGQGTRLTVV.